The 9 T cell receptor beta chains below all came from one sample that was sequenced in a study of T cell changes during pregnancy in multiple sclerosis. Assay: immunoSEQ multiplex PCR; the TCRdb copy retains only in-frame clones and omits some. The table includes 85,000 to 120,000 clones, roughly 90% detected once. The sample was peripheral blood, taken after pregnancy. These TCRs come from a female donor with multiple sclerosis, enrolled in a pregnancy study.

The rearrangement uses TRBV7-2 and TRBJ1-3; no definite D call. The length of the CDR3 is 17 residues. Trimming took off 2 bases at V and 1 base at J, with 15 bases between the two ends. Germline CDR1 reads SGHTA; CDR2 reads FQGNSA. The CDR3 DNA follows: TGTGCCAGCAGCTTAATGGTTCGGGTCCGTTCTGGAAACACCATATATTTT. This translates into CASSLMVRVRSGNTIYF.

CDR3 nucleotide sequence: TGTGCCAGCAGAGCCTGGGGCGCTGAAGCTTTCTTT. Protein product: CASRAWGAEAFF. The chain uses TRBV6-5 and TRBJ1-1, with TRBD1 as a possible D gene (5 bases). Per germline, CDR1 MNHEY and CDR2 SVGAGI. The CDR3 covers 12 residues. Trimming took off 6 bases at V and 6 bases at J, with 11 bases between the two ends.

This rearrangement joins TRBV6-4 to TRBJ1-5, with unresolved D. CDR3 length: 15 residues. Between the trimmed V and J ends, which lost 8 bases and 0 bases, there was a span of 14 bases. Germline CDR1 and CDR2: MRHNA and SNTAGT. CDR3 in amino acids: CASVRPHYSNQPQHF. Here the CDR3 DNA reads TGTGCCAGCGTAAGGCCTCACTATAGCAATCAGCCCCAGCATTTT.

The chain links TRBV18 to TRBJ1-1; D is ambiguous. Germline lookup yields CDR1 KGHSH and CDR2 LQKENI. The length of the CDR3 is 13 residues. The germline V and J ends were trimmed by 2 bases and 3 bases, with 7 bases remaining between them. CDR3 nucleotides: TGTGCCAGCTCACCAAAACCGGACACTGAAGCTTTCTTT. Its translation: CASSPKPDTEAFF.

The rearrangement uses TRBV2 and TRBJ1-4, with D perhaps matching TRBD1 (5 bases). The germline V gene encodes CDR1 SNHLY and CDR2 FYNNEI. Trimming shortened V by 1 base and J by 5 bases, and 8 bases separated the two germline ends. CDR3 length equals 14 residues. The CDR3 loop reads CASSEGQPNEKLFF. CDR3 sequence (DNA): TGTGCCAGCAGTGAAGGACAGCCCAATGAAAAACTGTTTTTT.

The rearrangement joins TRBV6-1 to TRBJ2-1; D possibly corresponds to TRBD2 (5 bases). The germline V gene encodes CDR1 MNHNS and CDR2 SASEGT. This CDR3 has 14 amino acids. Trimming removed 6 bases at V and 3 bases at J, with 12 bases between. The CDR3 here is CASRPLGDYNEQFF. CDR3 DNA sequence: TGTGCCAGCAGACCGCTCGGGGACTACAATGAGCAGTTCTTC.

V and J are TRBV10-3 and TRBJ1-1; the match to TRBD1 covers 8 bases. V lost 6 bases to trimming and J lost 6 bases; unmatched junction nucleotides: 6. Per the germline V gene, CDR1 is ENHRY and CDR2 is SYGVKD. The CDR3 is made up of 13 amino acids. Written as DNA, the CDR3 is TGTGCCATCAGCCGCGACAGGGGCGCTGAAGCTTTCTTT. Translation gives CAISRDRGAEAFF.

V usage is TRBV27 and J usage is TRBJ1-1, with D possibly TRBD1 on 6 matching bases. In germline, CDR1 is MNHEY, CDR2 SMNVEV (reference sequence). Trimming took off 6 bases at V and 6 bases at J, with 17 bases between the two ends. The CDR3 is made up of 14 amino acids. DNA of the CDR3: TGTGCCAGCAGCTCACACACAGGGACCTCTGAAGCTTTCTTT. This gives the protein CASSSHTGTSEAFF.

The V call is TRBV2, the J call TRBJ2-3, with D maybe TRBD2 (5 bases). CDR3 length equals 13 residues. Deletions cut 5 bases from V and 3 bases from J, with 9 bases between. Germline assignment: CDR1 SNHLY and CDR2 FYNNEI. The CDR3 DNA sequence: TGTGCCAGCAGTAGAGGGCCGACAGATACGCAGTATTTT. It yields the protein CASSRGPTDTQYF.